This TCR beta chain was found in a study of blood T cell repertoires in COVID-19. The method was immunoSEQ multiplex PCR; TCRdb's version includes in-frame clones alone and lacks a portion of them. The sample holds tens of thousands of clones; roughly 82% are singletons and the top ten take 12%. Losses at the gene ends were 1 base for V and 11 bases for J; bases not matched to a gene: 5. Germline-derived CDR1 and CDR2 are MRHNA and SNTAGT. The CDR3 extends over 13 amino acids. This receptor was obtained from a human donor in a cohort sampled during active COVID-19. Sample: peripheral blood. The chain links TRBV6-4 to TRBJ2-1; 7 bases are shared with TRBD2. The CDR3 loop is CASSDLSSGKQFF. The CDR3 DNA sequence: TGTGCCAGCAGTGACTTGTCTAGCGGTAAGCAGTTCTTC.